One and the same sample provided the 2 T cell receptor beta chains below, sequenced in a study of Japanese encephalitis immunity and Zika vaccine responses. One entry per CDR3 protein, called by TCRdb with MiXCR from the 5' RACE reads. This sample carries about 350 distinct CDR3 sequences, less than 9% of them seen once, and the ten largest clones take approximately 43%. PBMCs were CFSE-labeled and cultured for six to seven days with peptide pools at about 1 ug/mL each. Proliferating CD4 T cells were sorted unfixed as live CD56-CD19-CD16-CD3+CD4+ CFSE-low cells. Sequencing was performed on antigen-activated CD4+ T cells from blood, cultured, taken during a Zika inactivated vaccine study. Every receptor here comes from an adult woman who received an inactivated Zika virus vaccine.

This clonotype is categorized as medium-sized. This rearrangement joins TRBV6-5 to TRBJ2-3; TRBD2 agrees at 8 bases. This CDR3 comprises 18 residues. J gave up 1 base and V 10 bases, and 19 bases lay outside the gene matches. The germline gives CDR1 MNHEY, CDR2 SVGAGI. CDR3 coding DNA: TGTGCCACTAAGCAATTGACGGGGGGGCTGGGAGGCACAGATACGCAGTATTTT. Translation: CATKQLTGGLGGTDTQYF.

This clonotype is medium-sized within its sample. The chain combines TRBV20-1 with TRBJ1-4, with 8 bases fitting TRBD1. V lost 4 bases and J lost 4; bases outside the gene matches: 5. This CDR3 has 14 amino acids. The germline gives CDR1 DFQATT, CDR2 SNEGSKA (reference sequence). The CDR3 DNA reads TGCAGTGCTATTACAGGGGGTAGTAATGAAAAACTGTTTTTT. Translated: CSAITGGSNEKLFF.